A selection of T cell receptor beta chains follows, all from one sample in a study of T cell responses to AZD1222 COVID-19 vaccine. Data came from immunoSEQ multiplex PCR; TCRdb stores just in-frame clones and leaves some out. The sample holds approximately 160,000 clones; approximately 88% are singletons and the top ten take more than 3%. The sequences come from peripheral blood, collected on day 0 of MenACWY control vaccination. The receptor set was obtained from an adult in good health. The conserved cysteine and the conserved F or W are not part of the CDR3 here. Fields, in order: D gene, clone size, V gene, CDR3 protein. A D gene is named only where the DNA matches it firmly. The size field is filled for only some rows; it gives once, few, many or a size class.

D: -; size: -; V: TRBV9; CDR3: ASSVGFSSYNEQF
D: TRBD1; size: -; V: TRBV27; CDR3: ASSPRDRGQPQH
D: -; size: -; V: TRBV18; CDR3: ASSPRVSDTEAF
D: TRBD2; size: -; V: TRBV7-9; CDR3: ASSPPGTTTDTQY
D: -; size: -; V: TRBV2; CDR3: ASSVTANYGYT
D: TRBD2; size: -; V: TRBV9; CDR3: ASSTGGLAGDEQF
D: -; size: -; V: TRBV30; CDR3: AWSGQGTNEKLF
D: -; size: few; V: TRBV18; CDR3: ASSPPFDTYEQY
D: -; size: -; V: TRBV5-1; CDR3: ASPPRGGPQETQY
D: -; size: -; V: TRBV27; CDR3: ASSSLGRFREKLF
D: -; size: -; V: TRBV6-5; CDR3: ASTDGDHSQPQH
D: -; size: -; V: TRBV5-1; CDR3: ASTVGGANYGYT
D: -; size: once; V: TRBV7-9; CDR3: ASSAQEGDSGNTIY
D: -; size: -; V: TRBV4-3; CDR3: ASSQRYSTDTQY
D: -; size: -; V: TRBV6-6; CDR3: ASTLSGTYEQY